This record concerns one TCR beta chain sequence. The donors were members of the approximately 120-subject validation cohort (separate from the approximately 670-subject first cohort). Repertoires were generated with immunoSEQ multiplex PCR, while TCRdb's copy carries only in-frame clones and drops some. Altogether approximately 170,000 clones are present, 85% being singletons, with the ten largest covering roughly 15%. CDR1 is SNHLY and CDR2 is FYNNEI in the germline V gene. J gave up 4 bases and V 6 bases, and 14 bases lay outside the gene matches. The CDR3 runs to 16 residues. The record originates from a study of cytomegalovirus exposure and HLA in healthy donors.

The rearrangement uses TRBV2 and TRBJ2-5; 7 nucleotides match TRBD2. Sequences were obtained from PBMCs. This TCR was recovered from a man younger than 35 in good health and CMV-seropositive. Here the CDR3 reads CASRDPLAARLETQYF. The DNA for the CDR3 is TGTGCCAGCAGGGACCCTCTAGCGGCCAGGCTAGAGACCCAGTACTTC.